Detailed here is one TCR beta chain. What antigen it recognizes has not been identified. Base qualities are not at hand, and no much larger clone is one base apart. The protocol used for the library was the immunoSEQ multiplex PCR assay. For the multiplex PCR, a mixture combining 60 forward primers for TCR Vbeta segments and 13 reverse primers for TCR Jbeta segments was used. Amplification of the CDR3 region of rearranged TCR beta genes was performed with a multiplex PCR assay on genomic DNA. The Illumina HiSeq System was used to sequence the amplified TCR beta libraries as 87-base-pair reads. On the authors' methods: A later analysis counted approximately 84 million unique TCR beta chains across the 700 or so repertoires, and some 11 million of these chains were shared by at least two donors. Raw reads were error-corrected and collapsed into unique sequences with a nearest-neighbor algorithm that merged closely related sequences to remove PCR and sequencing errors. To assign V, D and J gene segments, CDR3 sequences were aligned to IMGT reference sequences. For a sequence to be retained, at least a six-nucleotide match to both a V gene segment and a J gene segment was required. A rearrangement was called productive if the CDR3 had no stop codons and remained in frame with V and J, and every other rearrangement was called non-productive. CDR3 was defined by IMGT convention, running from the second conserved V-encoded cysteine to the conserved J-encoded phenylalanine. The earlier analysis of about 560 of the donors excluded any sequence lacking an unambiguous match to a single V gene segment. An earlier analysis of fewer than 750 of the donors classified V segments as functional when productive rearrangements were above 56.7% and as segregating when the standard deviation between donors was above 5%. A statistical classification framework was developed to diagnose cytomegalovirus status using the catalog of TCR beta chain sequences. A later analysis assigned V and J genes by comparing TCR nucleotide sequences with IMGT/GENE-DB human TR gene sequences. A later analysis assigned CDR3 sequences and most-parsimonious VDJ recombination scenarios with the TCRdist pipeline. In a later analysis, every TCR beta chain was defined by the combination of its CDR3 amino acid sequence and its V-gene family, and reads without a unique V-gene family were dropped. To address suspected cross-contamination and a sequencing artifact, a later analysis removed around 590 highly shared, low-generation-probability nucleotide sequences. A later analysis calculated a clonal expansion index for each public chain from normalized within-repertoire ranks of inferred template counts. Generation probabilities in a later analysis came from a VDJ recombination model fitted to out-of-frame rearrangements, and those results were checked against IGoR. A later analysis scored TCR-TCR, TCR-HLA and TCR-CMV co-occurrence with hypergeometric tests, applying a repertoire-size bias correction to TCR pairs. To estimate false discovery rates, a later analysis permuted the HLA or CMV assignments 20 times. In a later analysis, co-occurring TCRs were grouped using DBSCAN, and TCRdist sequence similarity was added for clustering within HLA-allele-positive subsets. For co-occurrence clustering, repertoires with fewer than 30,000 or more than 120,000 public chains were excluded, along with five repertoires with anomalous nucleotide sharing. Not all clones reach the TCRdb copy of this immuneACCESS table, which keeps in-frame sequences only. Checked studies attribute under half of the gap to unresolved V genes and leave the rest unexplained. V and J calls and clone size are given by that table; D and trimming were obtained from the DNA. The sample includes 150,000 to 200,000 clones, with roughly 81% observed a single time. The ten largest make up approximately 2% of the sample.

V is pruned by 6 bases and J by 3 bases, leaving 5 bases of the junction without a gene match. From cysteine to phenylalanine, the CDR3 is 14 amino acids long. The read is trimmed to its CDR3 DNA, 42 bases read in frame from base 1. In the germline V gene, CDR1 corresponds to MNHEY and CDR2 to SVGAGI. The sample comes from a study of cytomegalovirus exposure and HLA in healthy donors (dated by TCRdb to the late 2010s). Notes on the research overall: An earlier analysis of a few hundred of the donors reported about 280 Gb of sequence data and 100 million to 120 million unique TCR beta sequences obtained from some 170 million T cells. A later genetic analysis took genome-wide SNP genotypes for about 60% of the roughly 670 donors and used that subset as a discovery cohort. Because of strong linkage in the cohort, five DR-DQ haplotypes were treated as single units for association and clustering. Approximately 300 gigabases of sequencing data and 70 million to 100 million unique TCR sequences made up an early release that covered under 750 HLA-typed donors. The study combined high-throughput TCR immunosequencing, statistical association of individual TCRs with disease status, and machine learning to predict cytomegalovirus infection status. Donor age, sex, ethnicity and CMV serostatus were collected together with the repertoire data. An earlier analysis of 587 of the donors used high-throughput TCR beta sequencing to judge whether each TCR beta V gene segment behaved as functional or pseudogenic. Among around 400 genotyped donors of the cohort, an average of roughly 230,000 unique TCR beta nucleotide sequences was sequenced per donor, of which about 20% were non-productive. Among the roughly 380 genotyped donors, approximately 81% belonged to the genetic ancestry cluster associated with self-reported Caucasian donors. A later analysis re-examined previously published TCR beta repertoires from just over 650 donors and added high-resolution HLA genotyping to investigate patterns of TCR occurrence. Rather than using new phenotypic data, the later analysis identified candidate immune exposures from TCR beta sequences and from how often those sequences occurred across donors. The study used immunosequencing to profile the T cell repertoires of 600 to 850 subjects and linked those repertoires to cytomegalovirus serostatus. Every discovery cohort repertoire had been produced on one sequencing platform. The study aimed to test whether cataloging public T cell receptors could reveal signatures of past pathogen exposure. Typing coverage differed by locus: A, B, C, DRB1 and DQB1 were typed in about 620-630 donors, DQA1 in roughly 510, DPA1 in some 610, and DPB1 in just under 490. Both class I and class II loci were covered by HLA typing, at four-digit resolution. Along with the roughly 670-subject first cohort, a separate validation cohort of around 120 different subjects was used. Paper-wide results and their limitations: Because HLA typing was missing for some donors at each locus, association tests included only the typed subset. Linkage disequilibrium might explain the correlated functional status among segregating V segments, but an unknown experimental factor could not be ruled out. Strong co-occurrence of HLA alleles, especially DR and DQ, made assigning TCR associations to individual alleles difficult. At a false discovery rate of 0.05, a later analysis linked under 20,000 TCR beta sequences to specific HLA alleles. In a later analysis, most CMV-associated TCR beta chains were found to appear HLA-restricted, with HLA associations seemingly driven largely by CMV exposure. In a later genetic analysis, fewer N-insertions in productive TCRs were reported among donors in an Asian-associated ancestry cluster than the roughly 710-donor mean. A later genetic analysis associated a missense DCLRE1C variant with V-gene and J-gene trimming of TCR beta chains, and an independent cohort replicated the association. A group of highly shared sequence variants was considered likely to be a technical artifact of the sequencing pipeline. Several of the top co-occurrence clusters appeared to be linked to parvovirus B19, influenza, CMV and Epstein-Barr virus, according to a later analysis. A further reported finding was that TCR beta sequences accurately predicted the HLA-A and HLA-B alleles for most subjects in the first cohort. In an earlier analysis of several hundred of the donors, most TCR beta V segments were observed in productive rearrangements about 87% or about 30% of the time, broadly matching IMGT annotations. In a later analysis, the rate of TCR association differed among HLA loci, with DRB1 alleles having the most associated TCRs and HLA-C alleles having the fewest. CMV serostatus was the only immune exposure information available for the cohort. Cytomegalovirus status was reported to be diagnosed by the classifier with high specificity and sensitivity in both the original and validation cohorts. It was suggested by the authors that the approach could potentially be generalized to other disease states and immunological phenotypes. Most TCR sequences were seen in very few donors, while some public TCRs were found in many individuals. The 87-base-pair reads could not distinguish some IMGT-functional V segments, including TRBV6-2 and TRBV6-3, so those segments were excluded. A total of 150 to 200 TCR beta chains were listed by the study as associated with cytomegalovirus. In a later analysis, HLA-associated TCR beta chains showed more clonal expansion and lower generation probabilities than non-associated chains that were equally common. In vitro tests confirmed that three of the cytomegalovirus-associated TCR beta chains recognize cytomegalovirus antigens. Sequencing depth was assumed to be roughly uniform across donors in the presence/absence analyses, though that assumption may not hold. Only TCR beta chains were sequenced in this cohort, and the absence of alpha or paired-chain data limited detectable features. Because counts were too low, some 17 rarely observed V segments, including chromosome 9 orphons, were excluded from the earlier analysis of under 650 of the donors.

The cohort comprised some 680 healthy bone marrow donors. At the time of sampling, every cohort member was nominally healthy, though immune exposures that went unrecorded were likely present. The donor tested CMV seropositive and was one of the 289 seropositive cohort members. Every donor gave a peripheral blood sample, and the peripheral blood mononuclear cells from that sample were used for TCR beta sequencing. The Qiagen DNeasy Blood Extraction Kit was used to extract genomic DNA from the blood cell samples. Rearrangement joined TRBV6-5 to TRBJ1-2, with 9 bases matching TRBD1. The TCR was taken from a man between 18 and 29 years old in good health and CMV-seropositive. The source material was PBMCs. At the DNA level, the sequence is TGTGCCAGCAGCCGCCGGACAGGGGACTATGGCTACACCTTC. Translated, it gives CASSRRTGDYGYTF.